This TCR beta chain was identified in a study of blood T cell repertoires in COVID-19. Study-level information: The United States, Italy and Spain supplied acute and convalescent COVID-19 samples. Sample material is recorded as cDNA or gDNA derived from T cells, B-cell-depleted T cells, or PBMCs.

This clone has just one count. The ends were cut back, 2 bases at V and 2 bases at J, with 9 bases in the middle. CDR3 length equals 14 residues. Per the germline V gene, CDR1 is SGHRS and CDR2 is YFSETQ. In the original processing: Reference gene primer amplification gave estimated nucleated cell counts. Libraries were prepared by immunoSEQ multiplex PCR; TCRdb keeps only in-frame clonotypes and omits some of them. V and J calls and clone size are copied from that table; D and trimming were computed from the DNA. In the table there are some 20,000 clones, 86% of which are singletons. The genes are TRBV5-1 and TRBJ2-3, with a tentative D call TRBD1 (5 bases). This clonotype originated in a human donor in a cohort sampled during active COVID-19. Material for sequencing was peripheral blood. CDR3 in DNA: TGCGCCAGCAGCTTAGGGGCGTCCACAGATACGCAGTATTTT. Encoded protein: CASSLGASTDTQYF.